This TCR beta chain came from a study of identical twins. Overall study results and limits: Modelling underestimated the level of out-of-frame TCR alpha sharing observed in monozygotic twins. Beta out-of-frame sequences showed weaker excess sharing between twins.

TCRdb ran MiXCR on the 5' RACE reads and lists one entry per CDR3 protein. The table has more than 400,000 distinct CDR3 sequences, around 15% seen once. CDR3 length equals 13 residues. Trimming left V 4 bases short and J 5 bases short, with 12 bases between. Germline CDR1 and CDR2: SQVTM and ANQGSEA. This clonotype was observed a few times. The antigen remains unidentified. These records were also assigned to another study, of yellow fever vaccine responses in identical twins.

The sequence was collected from a woman under 30 in good health. The V gene is TRBV29-1, the J gene TRBJ2-1; perhaps TRBD1 as D (6 bases). The sample taken for sequencing was CD4+ T cells sorted from blood. CDR3: CSVAQGLNNEQFF. The CDR3 DNA sequence: TGCAGCGTTGCACAGGGTTTAAACAATGAGCAGTTCTTC.